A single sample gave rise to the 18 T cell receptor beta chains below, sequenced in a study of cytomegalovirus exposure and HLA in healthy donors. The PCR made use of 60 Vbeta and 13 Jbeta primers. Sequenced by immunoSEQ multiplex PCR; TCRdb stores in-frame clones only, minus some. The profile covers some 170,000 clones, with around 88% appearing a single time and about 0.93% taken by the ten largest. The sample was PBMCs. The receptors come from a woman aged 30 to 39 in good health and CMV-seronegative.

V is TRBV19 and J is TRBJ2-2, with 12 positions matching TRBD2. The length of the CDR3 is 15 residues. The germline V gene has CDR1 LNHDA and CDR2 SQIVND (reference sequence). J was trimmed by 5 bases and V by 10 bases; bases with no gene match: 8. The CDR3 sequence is CATRLGLAGTGELFF. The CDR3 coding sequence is TGTGCCACCAGGCTTGGACTAGCGGGGACCGGGGAGCTGTTTTTT.

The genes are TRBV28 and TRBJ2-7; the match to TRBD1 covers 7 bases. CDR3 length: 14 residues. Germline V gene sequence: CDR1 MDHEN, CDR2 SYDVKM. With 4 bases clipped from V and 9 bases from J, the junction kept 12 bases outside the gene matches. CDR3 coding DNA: TGTGCCAGCAGTTCCCCGGGGACAGTACGTTGGCAGTACTTC. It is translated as CASSSPGTVRWQYF.

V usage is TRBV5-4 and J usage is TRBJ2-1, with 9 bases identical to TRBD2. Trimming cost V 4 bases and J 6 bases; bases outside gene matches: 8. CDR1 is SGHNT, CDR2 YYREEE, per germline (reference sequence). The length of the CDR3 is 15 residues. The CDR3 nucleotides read TGTGCCAGCAGCCTGGAGCTAGCGGGACGCAATGAGCAGTTCTTC. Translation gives CASSLELAGRNEQFF. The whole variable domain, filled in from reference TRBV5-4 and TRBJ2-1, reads ETGVTQSPTHLIKTRGQQVTLRCSSQSGHNTVSWYQQALGQGPQFIFQYYREEENGRGNFPPRFSGLQFPNYSSELNVNALELDDSALYLCASSLELAGRNEQFFGPGTRLTVL.

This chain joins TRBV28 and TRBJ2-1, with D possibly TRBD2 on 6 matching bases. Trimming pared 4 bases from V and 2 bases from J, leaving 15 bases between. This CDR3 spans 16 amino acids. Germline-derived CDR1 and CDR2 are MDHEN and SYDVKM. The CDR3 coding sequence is TGTGCCAGCAGTTCCCCCCAGGAGCGGGCCTACAATGAGCAGTTCTTC. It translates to CASSSPQERAYNEQFF.

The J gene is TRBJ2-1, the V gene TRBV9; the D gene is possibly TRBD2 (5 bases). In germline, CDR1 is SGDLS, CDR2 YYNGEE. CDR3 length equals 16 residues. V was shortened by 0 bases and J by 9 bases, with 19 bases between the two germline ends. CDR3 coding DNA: TGTGCCAGCAGCGTAGGACTACTTGATATGGCTGGTGAGCAGTTCTTC. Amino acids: CASSVGLLDMAGEQFF.

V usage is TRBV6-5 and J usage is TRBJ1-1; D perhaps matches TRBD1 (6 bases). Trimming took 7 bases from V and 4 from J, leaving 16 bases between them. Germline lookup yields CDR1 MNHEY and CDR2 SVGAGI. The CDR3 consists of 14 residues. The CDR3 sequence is CASIQPGGGTEAFF. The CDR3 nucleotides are TGTGCCAGCATCCAACCGGGAGGGGGCACTGAAGCTTTCTTT.

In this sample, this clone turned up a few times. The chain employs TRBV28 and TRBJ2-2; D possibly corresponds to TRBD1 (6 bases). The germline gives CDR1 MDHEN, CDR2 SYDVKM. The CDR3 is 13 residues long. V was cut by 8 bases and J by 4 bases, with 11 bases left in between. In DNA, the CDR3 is TGTGCCAGCCAGACAGGTGTCACCGGGGAGCTGTTTTTT. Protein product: CASQTGVTGELFF.

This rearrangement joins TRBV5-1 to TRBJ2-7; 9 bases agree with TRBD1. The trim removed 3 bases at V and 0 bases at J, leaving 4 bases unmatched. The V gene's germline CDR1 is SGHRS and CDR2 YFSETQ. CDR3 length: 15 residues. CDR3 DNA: TGCGCCAGCAGCTCTTCGGGACAGGGCTCCTACGAGCAGTACTTC. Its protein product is CASSSSGQGSYEQYF.

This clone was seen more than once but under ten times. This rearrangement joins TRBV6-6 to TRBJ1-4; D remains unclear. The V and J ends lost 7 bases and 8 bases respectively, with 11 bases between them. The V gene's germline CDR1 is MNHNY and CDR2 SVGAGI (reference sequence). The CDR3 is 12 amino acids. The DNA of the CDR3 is TGTGCCAGCACGGGGTCGAAAGAAAAACTGTTTTTT. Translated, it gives CASTGSKEKLFF.

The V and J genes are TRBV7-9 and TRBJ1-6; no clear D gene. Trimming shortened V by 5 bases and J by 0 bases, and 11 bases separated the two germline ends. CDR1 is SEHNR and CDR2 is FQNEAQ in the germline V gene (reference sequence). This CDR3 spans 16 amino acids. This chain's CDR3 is CASSLPGHSYNSPLHF. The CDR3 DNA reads TGTGCCAGCAGCCTTCCTGGGCACTCCTATAATTCACCCCTCCACTTT.

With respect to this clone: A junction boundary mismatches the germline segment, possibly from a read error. The CDR3, as DNA: TGCGCCAGCAGCTTGGCAGGGGGACTCAATCAGCTCCAGCATTTT. This encodes CASSLAGGLNQLQHF. The genes are TRBV5-1 and TRBJ1-5; 7 nucleotides match TRBD1. Germline assignment: CDR1 SGHRS and CDR2 YFSETQ. CDR3 length: 15 residues.

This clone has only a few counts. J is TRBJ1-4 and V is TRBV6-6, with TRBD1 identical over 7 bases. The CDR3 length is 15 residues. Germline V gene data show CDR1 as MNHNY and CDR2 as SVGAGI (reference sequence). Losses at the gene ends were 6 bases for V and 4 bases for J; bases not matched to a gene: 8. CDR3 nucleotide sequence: TGTGCCAGCAGGCACACCGGGACAGTTAATGAAAAACTGTTTTTT. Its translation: CASRHTGTVNEKLFF.

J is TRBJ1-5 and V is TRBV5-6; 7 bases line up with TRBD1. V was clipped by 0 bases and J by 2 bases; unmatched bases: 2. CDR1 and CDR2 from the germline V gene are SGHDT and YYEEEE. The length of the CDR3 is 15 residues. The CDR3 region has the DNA TGTGCCAGCAGCTTGGTAGGGGGCCGCAATCAGCCCCAGCATTTT. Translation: CASSLVGGRNQPQHF. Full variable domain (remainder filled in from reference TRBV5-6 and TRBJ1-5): DAGVTQSPTHLIKTRGQQVTLRCSPKSGHDTVSWYQQALGQGPQFIFQYYEEEERQRGNFPDRFSGHQFPNYSSELNVNALLLGDSALYLCASSLVGGRNQPQHFGDGTRLSIL.

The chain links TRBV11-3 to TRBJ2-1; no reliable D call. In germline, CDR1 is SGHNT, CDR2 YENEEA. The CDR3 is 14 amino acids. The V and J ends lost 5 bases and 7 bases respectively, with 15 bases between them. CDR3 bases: TGTGCCAGCAGCCGCGCTCCCACTCAAAATGAGCAGTTCTTC. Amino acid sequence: CASSRAPTQNEQFF. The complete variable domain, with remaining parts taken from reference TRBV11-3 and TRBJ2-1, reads EAGVVQSPRYKIIEKKQPVAFWCNPISGHNTLYWYLQNLGQGPELLIRYENEEAVDDSQLPKDRFSAERLKGVDSTLKIQPAELGDSAVYLCASSRAPTQNEQFFGPGTRLTVL.

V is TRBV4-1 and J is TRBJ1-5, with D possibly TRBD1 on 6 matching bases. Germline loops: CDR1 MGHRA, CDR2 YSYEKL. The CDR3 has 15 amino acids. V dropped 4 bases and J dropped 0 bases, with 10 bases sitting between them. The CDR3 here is CASSPDRYSNQPQHF. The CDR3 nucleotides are TGCGCCAGCAGCCCTGACAGGTATAGCAATCAGCCCCAGCATTTT.

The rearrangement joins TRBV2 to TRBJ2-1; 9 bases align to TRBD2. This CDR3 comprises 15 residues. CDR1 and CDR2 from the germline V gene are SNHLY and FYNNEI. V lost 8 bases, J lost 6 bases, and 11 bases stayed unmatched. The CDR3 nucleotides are TGTGCCAGCCTGAGCGGGGGGAGGTTGGGCAATGAGCAGTTCTTC. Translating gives CASLSGGRLGNEQFF.

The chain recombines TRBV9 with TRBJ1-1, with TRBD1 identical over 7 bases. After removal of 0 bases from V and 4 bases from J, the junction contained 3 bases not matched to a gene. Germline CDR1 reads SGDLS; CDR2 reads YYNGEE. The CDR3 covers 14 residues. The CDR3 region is CASSVDRGGTEAFF. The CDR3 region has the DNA TGTGCCAGCAGCGTAGACAGGGGTGGCACTGAAGCTTTCTTT.

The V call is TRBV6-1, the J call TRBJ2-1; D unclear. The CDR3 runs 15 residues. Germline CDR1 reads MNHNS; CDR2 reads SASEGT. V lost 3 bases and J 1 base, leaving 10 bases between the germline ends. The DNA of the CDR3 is TGTGCCAGCAGTGATCGGCAGGAATCCTACAATGAGCAGTTCTTC. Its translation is CASSDRQESYNEQFF.